Below are 7 T cell receptor beta chains sequenced from a single sample in a study of technical replicates of blood from a handful of donors. Data came from immunoSEQ multiplex PCR; TCRdb stores just in-frame clones and leaves some out. The sample carries 55,000 to 85,000 clones, approximately 96% recorded once. Specimen: T cells isolated from PBMCs. The receptors shown here come from a human donor in good health.

The rearrangement joins TRBV7-8 to TRBJ2-1, with a weak D call TRBD2 (5 bases). CDR1 is SGHVS, CDR2 FQNEAQ, per germline. V shed 1 base and J shed 3 bases, with 10 bases lying between them. The CDR3 runs 15 residues. The CDR3 DNA reads as TGTGCCAGCAGCTTAGGGGTACGGGGCTACAATGAGCAGTTCTTC. Translation: CASSLGVRGYNEQFF.

The chain joins TRBV27 to TRBJ1-1, with D possibly being TRBD1 (5 bases). Germline CDR1 MNHEY, CDR2 SMNVEV (reference sequence). The CDR3 is 14 amino acids. The V end lost 0 bases, the J end lost 11 bases, and 16 bases lay between the germline ends. CDR3 sequence: CASSLSRGEVQAFF. In nucleotides, the CDR3 is TGTGCCAGCAGTTTATCTAGAGGGGAGGTTCAGGCTTTCTTT.

The chain is built from TRBV7-8 and TRBJ2-7; TRBD2 aligns across 7 bases. The germline CDR1 and CDR2 sequences are SGHVS and FQNEAQ. CDR3 length: 14 amino acids. Unmatched junction bases numbered 8, after V lost 5 bases and J lost 4 bases. CDR3 sequence: CASSPGGFGYEQYF. As DNA, the CDR3 is TGTGCCAGCAGCCCGGGGGGTTTTGGGTACGAGCAGTACTTC.

J is TRBJ2-7 and V is TRBV5-1; TRBD1 matches at 10 bases. Germline CDR1 SGHRS, CDR2 YFSETQ. The ends lost 0 bases at V and 3 bases at J; junction bases unmatched: 9. CDR3 length equals 17 residues. The DNA of the CDR3 is TGCGCCAGCAGCTTGGGGGCCGGAGGGACAGGGGACTACGAGCAGTACTTC. This gives the protein CASSLGAGGTGDYEQYF. The variable domain in full, with the rest retrieved from reference TRBV5-1 and TRBJ2-7, is KAGVTQTPRYLIKTRGQQVTLSCSPISGHRSVSWYQQTPGQGLQFLFEYFSETQRNKGNFPGRFSGRQFSNSRSEMNVSTLELGDSALYLCASSLGAGGTGDYEQYFGPGTRLTVT.

The genes are TRBV7-9 and TRBJ1-5, with D possibly TRBD1 on 5 matching bases. V was shortened by 11 bases and J by 4 bases, with 12 bases between the two germline ends. This CDR3 region has 12 residues. In germline, CDR1 is SEHNR, CDR2 FQNEAQ (reference sequence). CDR3 region: CAAGAGNQPQHF. Here the CDR3 DNA reads TGTGCCGCTGGGGCGGGAAATCAGCCCCAGCATTTT. The full variable domain, its missing parts supplied by reference TRBV7-9 and TRBJ1-5, is DTGVSQNPRHKITKRGQNVTFRCDPISEHNRLYWYRQTLGQGPEFLTYFQNEAQLEKSRLLSDRFSAERPKGSFSTLEIQRTEQGDSAMYLCAAGAGNQPQHFGDGTRLSIL.

This clone was recorded only once. This chain connects TRBV5-1 to TRBJ1-1; D is possibly TRBD1 (5 bases). V gave up 4 bases and J gave up 1 base, with 11 bases separating them. The length of the CDR3 is 14 residues. Germline CDR1 is SGHRS and CDR2 is YFSETQ. This CDR3 reads CASSPTTANTEAFF. CDR3 DNA sequence: TGCGCCAGCAGCCCTACGACAGCGAACACTGAAGCTTTCTTT.

The chain recombines TRBV6-5 with TRBJ1-6, with D perhaps TRBD1 (5 bases). The V gene lost 2 bases and the J gene lost 7 bases, with 12 bases spanning the gap. Germline V gives CDR1 MNHEY, CDR2 SVGAGI. This CDR3 spans 15 amino acids. Written as DNA, the CDR3 is TGTGCCAGCAGTTACAATGCCAGGGTCAATTCACCCCTCCACTTT. As protein: CASSYNARVNSPLHF.